This TCR beta chain appears in the sequencing data of a study of cytomegalovirus exposure and HLA in healthy donors. Whole-study findings and limits: Serostatus for CMV was the only available immune exposure information.

It was with 60 Vbeta and 13 Jbeta primers that the PCR ran. Libraries were prepared by immunoSEQ multiplex PCR; TCRdb keeps only in-frame clonotypes and omits some of them. Here the sample spans 150,000 or so clones, 80% being singletons. Points on this clone: The antigen remains undetermined.

Trimming shortened V by 5 bases and J by 8 bases, and 18 bases separated the two germline ends. Per the germline V gene, CDR1 is MNHEY and CDR2 is SVGAGI. The length of the CDR3 is 14 residues. Sequences were obtained from PBMCs. The source of this sequence is a man aged 30 to 39 in good health and CMV-seropositive. The V gene is TRBV6-5, the J gene TRBJ1-1; D is ambiguous. The CDR3 bases are TGTGCCAGCAGTAAAGTTACTTCGCGGAACGAAGCTTTCTTT. It yields the protein CASSKVTSRNEAFF.